This T cell receptor beta chain was identified during a study of cytomegalovirus exposure and HLA in healthy donors. Some clones are missing from TCRdb's copy, which holds only in-frame ones; the method was immunoSEQ multiplex PCR. The repertoire holds 160,000 or so clones, with approximately 87% as singletons. Overall study findings and caveats: The classifier, whose performance was assessed in both the original and validation cohorts, reportedly diagnosed cytomegalovirus status with high specificity and sensitivity. In the 130 or so validation repertoires, about 94% of cluster scores exceeded 0, per a later analysis.

Separation from the 666-subject first cohort characterized the approximately 120-subject validation cohort, to which the donors belonged. To note about this clone: The antigen remains undetermined.

Trimming at V came to 1 base and at J to 6 bases, leaving 10 bases not matched to a gene. Germline V gene lookup returns CDR1 SGHTA and CDR2 FQGNSA. The CDR3 consists of 17 residues. This chain links TRBV7-2 with TRBJ2-3; 10 nucleotides agree with TRBD2. The sequence was collected from a woman between 25 and 40 years old in good health and CMV-seronegative. Sequencing was carried out using PBMCs. The DNA for the CDR3 is TGTGCCAGCAGCTTAGAGCTAGCGGGGGTGCTGTTTGATACGCAGTATTTT. It translates to CASSLELAGVLFDTQYF.